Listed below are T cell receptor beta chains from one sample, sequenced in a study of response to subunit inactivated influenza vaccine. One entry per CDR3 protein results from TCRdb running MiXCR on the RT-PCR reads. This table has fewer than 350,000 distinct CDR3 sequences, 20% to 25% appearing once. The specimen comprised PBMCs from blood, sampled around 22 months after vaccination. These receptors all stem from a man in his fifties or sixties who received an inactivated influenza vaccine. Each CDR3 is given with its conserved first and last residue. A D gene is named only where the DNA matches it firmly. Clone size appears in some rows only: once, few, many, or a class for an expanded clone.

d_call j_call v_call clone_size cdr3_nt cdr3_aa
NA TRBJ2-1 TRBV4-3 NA TGCGCCAGCAGCCAAGAATCATCCGGGGCTGAGCAGTTCTTC CASSQESSGAEQFF
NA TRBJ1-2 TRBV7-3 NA TGTGCCAGCAGCTCCGGTGACCGCACGGCTGTCTACACCTTC CASSSGDRTAVYTF
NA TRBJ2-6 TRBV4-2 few TGTGCCAGCAGCCAAGATTTGAGGGCTCCTGGGGCCAACGTCCTGACTTTC CASSQDLRAPGANVLTF
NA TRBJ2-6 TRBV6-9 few TGTGCCAGCAGTTTTCGAATCAGGGCTGGGGCCAACGTCCTGACTTTC CASSFRIRAGANVLTF
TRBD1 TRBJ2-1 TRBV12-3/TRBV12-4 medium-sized TGTGCCAGCAGTCGCGGGACAGGGGGGGCTGAGCAGTTCTTC CASSRGTGGAEQFF
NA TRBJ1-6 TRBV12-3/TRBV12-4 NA TGTGCCAGCAGTTACTCGAGTTCACCCCTCCACTTT CASSYSSSPLHF
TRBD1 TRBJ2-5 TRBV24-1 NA TGTGCCACCAGCCGGGACAGCCACCAAGAGACCCAGTACTTC CATSRDSHQETQYF
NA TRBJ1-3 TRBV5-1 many TGCGCCAGCAGATCCGGGACGAGCTCTGGAAACACCATATATTTT CASRSGTSSGNTIYF
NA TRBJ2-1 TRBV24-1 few TGTGCCACCAGTGACGCACAGCCGAATGAGCAGTTCTTC CATSDAQPNEQFF
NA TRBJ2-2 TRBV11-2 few TGTGCCAGCAGCCGAGGACTGACTAACACCGGGGAGCTGTTTTTT CASSRGLTNTGELFF
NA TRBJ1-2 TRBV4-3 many TGCGCCAGCAGCCAACCCTATCGCGGGGATTTAGGTGGCTACACCTTC CASSQPYRGDLGGYTF
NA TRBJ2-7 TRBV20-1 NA TGCAGTGCTAGAGATCTTAAGGACCTGGGCGCCTACGAGCAGTACTTC CSARDLKDLGAYEQYF
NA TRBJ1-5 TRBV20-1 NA TGCAGTGCTACGGGACTTCCAAATCAGCCCCAGCATTTT CSATGLPNQPQHF
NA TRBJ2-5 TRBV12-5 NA TGTGCTAGTGGTTTGTCCGGGTTGGAGACCCAGTACTTC CASGLSGLETQYF
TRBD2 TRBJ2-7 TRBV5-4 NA TGTGCCAGCAGCTTGCGGCGGGAGTTGGGCGAGCAGTACTTC CASSLRRELGEQYF
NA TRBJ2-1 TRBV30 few TGTGCCTCCCGACAGCTTGGCTACAATGAGCAGTTCTTC CASRQLGYNEQFF
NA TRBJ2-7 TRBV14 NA TGTGCCAGCAGCTATACAGCTTACTACGAGCAGTACTTC CASSYTAYYEQYF
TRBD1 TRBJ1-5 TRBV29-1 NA TGCAGCGTTGCAGGGGGGCCTAGCAATCAGCCCCAGCATTTT CSVAGGPSNQPQHF
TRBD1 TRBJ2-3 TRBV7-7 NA TGTGCCAGCAGCCCCTTGGACAGGGGAGATACGCAGTATTTT CASSPLDRGDTQYF
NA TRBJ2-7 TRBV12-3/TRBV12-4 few TGTGCCAGCAGTTTAAGAGGGGGAGGACACGAGCAGTACTTC CASSLRGGGHEQYF
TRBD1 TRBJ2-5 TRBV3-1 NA TGTGCCAGCAGCCAGGGACAGGGGATCCAAGAGACCCAGTACTTC CASSQGQGIQETQYF
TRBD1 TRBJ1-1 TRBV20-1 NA TGCAGTGCCGAGGGACAGATGAACACTGAAGCTTTCTTT CSAEGQMNTEAFF
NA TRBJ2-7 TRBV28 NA TGTGCCAGCAGTTTATACTTTCCGGGCAACTCCTACGAGCAGTACTTC CASSLYFPGNSYEQYF
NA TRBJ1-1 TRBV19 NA TGTGCCAGTAGTATTACCCGGGGGCGCGGGAACACTGAAGCTTTCTTT CASSITRGRGNTEAFF
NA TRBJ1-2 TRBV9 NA TGTGCCAGCAGCGCCGCAAGCCGCTTTTCCTATGGCTACACCTTC CASSAASRFSYGYTF
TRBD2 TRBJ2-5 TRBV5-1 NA TGCGCCAGCAGCTTGTCATCCGGGGGGGTGCGAGAGACCCAGTACTTC CASSLSSGGVRETQYF
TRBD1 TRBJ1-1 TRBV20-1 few TGCAGTGCTAGAGACGTGACAGGGGGATCTGAAGCTTTCTTT CSARDVTGGSEAFF
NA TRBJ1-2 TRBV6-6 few TGTGCCAGCAGCCAATATGGCTACACCTTC CASSQYGYTF
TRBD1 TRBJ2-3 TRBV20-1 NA TGCAGTGCTGAAAGGACAGGGAGCACAGATACGCAGTATTTT CSAERTGSTDTQYF
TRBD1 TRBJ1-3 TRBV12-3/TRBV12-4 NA TGTGCCAGCAGTTCGACAGGGGCTGGAAACACCATATATTTT CASSSTGAGNTIYF
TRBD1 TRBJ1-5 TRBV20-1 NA TGCAGTGCTGAGAAGGGGGCGGGTCAGCCCCAGCATTTT CSAEKGAGQPQHF
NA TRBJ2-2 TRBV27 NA TGTGCCAGCAGGAGGACCGGGGAGCTGTTTTTT CASRRTGELFF
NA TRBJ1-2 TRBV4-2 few TGTGCCAGCAGCCAAGTAATGGTAGGGTATGGCTACACCTTC CASSQVMVGYGYTF
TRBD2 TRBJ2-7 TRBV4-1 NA TGCGCCAGCAGCCAAGTGGCGGGAGGTAGCTACGAGCAGTACTTC CASSQVAGGSYEQYF
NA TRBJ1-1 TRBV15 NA TGTGCCACCAGCAGAGGAGGACGGGCGAACACTGAAGCTTTCTTT CATSRGGRANTEAFF
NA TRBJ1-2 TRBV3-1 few TGTGCCAGCAGCCATCTAAAAGGAGGTTATGGCTACACCTTC CASSHLKGGYGYTF
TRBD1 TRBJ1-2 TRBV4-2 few TGTGCCAGCAGCCAGAGGGACAGGGGGGATCACGGCTACACCTTC CASSQRDRGDHGYTF
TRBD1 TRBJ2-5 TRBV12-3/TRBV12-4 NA TGTGCCAGCAACCTGGACAGGGCAGAGACCCAGTACTTC CASNLDRAETQYF
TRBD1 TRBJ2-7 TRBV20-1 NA TGCAGTGCTAGGACTCGGGACAGGGGATACGAGCAGTACTTC CSARTRDRGYEQYF
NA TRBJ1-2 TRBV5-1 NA TGCGCCAGCAGCTGGGACGGGGAAGGCTACACCTTC CASSWDGEGYTF
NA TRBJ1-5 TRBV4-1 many TGCGCCAGCAGCCTTTACAGGGAGGGCAATCAGCCCCAGCATTTT CASSLYREGNQPQHF
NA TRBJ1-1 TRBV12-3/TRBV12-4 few TGTGCCAGCAGTTTGGAGGGGCAAAACACTGAAGCTTTCTTT CASSLEGQNTEAFF
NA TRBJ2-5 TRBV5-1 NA TGCGCCAGCAGCTCGCTGACTAATCTCCAGACCCAGTACTTC CASSSLTNLQTQYF
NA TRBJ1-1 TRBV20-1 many TGCAGTGCTCCCAATCACGAGAGGGGGAACACTGAAGCTTTCTTT CSAPNHERGNTEAFF
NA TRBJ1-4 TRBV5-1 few TGCGCCAGCAGCTTGCGGGGAGGGACTAATGAAAAACTGTTTTTT CASSLRGGTNEKLFF
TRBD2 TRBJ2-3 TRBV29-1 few TGCAGCGCCGCCCCAAGCGGGAGGAGAGATACGCAGTATTTT CSAAPSGRRDTQYF
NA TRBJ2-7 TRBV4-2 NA TGTGCCAGCAGCCAAGTTGGGATTTTGGATAGAAGCTCCTACGAGCAGTACTTC CASSQVGILDRSSYEQYF
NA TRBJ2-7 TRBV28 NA TGTGCCAGCAGTTTTGGGGGGAGCTCCTACGAGCAGTACTTC CASSFGGSSYEQYF
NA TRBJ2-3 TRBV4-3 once TGCGCCAGCAGCCAAGTGGCGGGGATCGGCACAGATACGCAGTATTTT CASSQVAGIGTDTQYF
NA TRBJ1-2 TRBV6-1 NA TGTGCCAGCCTCACCATTTACAGCAGTCCCGGCTACACCTTC CASLTIYSSPGYTF
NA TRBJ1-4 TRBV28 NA TGTGCCATCGCCGGGTCTAATGAAAAACTGTTTTTT CAIAGSNEKLFF
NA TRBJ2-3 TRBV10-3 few TGTGCCATCAGTGATCACACAGATACGCAGTATTTT CAISDHTDTQYF
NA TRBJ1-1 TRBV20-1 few TGCAGTGCTAAGAAGAACACTGAAGCTTTCTTT CSAKKNTEAFF
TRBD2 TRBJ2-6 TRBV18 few TGTGCCAGCTCACGGGGGACTAGCCCCTCTGGGGCCAACGTCCTGACTTTC CASSRGTSPSGANVLTF
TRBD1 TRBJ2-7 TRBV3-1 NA TGTGCCAGCAGCCCCGACAGGGATGTCAACGAGCAGTACTTC CASSPDRDVNEQYF